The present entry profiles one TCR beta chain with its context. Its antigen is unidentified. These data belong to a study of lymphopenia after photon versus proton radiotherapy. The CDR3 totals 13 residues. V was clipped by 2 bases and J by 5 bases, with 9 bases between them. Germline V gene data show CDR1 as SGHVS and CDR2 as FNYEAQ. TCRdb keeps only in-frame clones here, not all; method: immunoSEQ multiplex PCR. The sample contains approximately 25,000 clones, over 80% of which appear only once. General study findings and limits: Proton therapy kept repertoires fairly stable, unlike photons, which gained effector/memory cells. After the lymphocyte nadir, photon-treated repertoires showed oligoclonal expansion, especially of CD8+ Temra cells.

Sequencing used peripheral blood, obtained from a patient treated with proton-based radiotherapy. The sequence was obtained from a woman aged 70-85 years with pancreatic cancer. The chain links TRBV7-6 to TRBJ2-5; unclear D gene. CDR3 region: CASSLRVMETQYF. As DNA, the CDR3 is TGTGCCAGCAGCTTACGAGTCATGGAGACCCAGTACTTC.